This is a list of T cell receptor beta chains from one sample in a study of neoadjuvant nivolumab and ipilimumab in lung cancer. Method: immunoSEQ multiplex PCR; TCRdb's copy keeps in-frame clones and lacks some. The sample shows more than 4,000 clones, more than 60% of them seen only once. This material consisted of adjacent normal lung tissue, taken after neoadjuvant nivolumab, alone or with ipilimumab, at or shortly before surgery. These receptors all come from an adult with non-small cell lung cancer. CDR3s include the opening cysteine and the closing phenylalanine or tryptophan. A D gene is named only where the DNA matches it firmly. Part of the rows lack a size; the others show once, few, many or a class for expanded clones.

NA	TRBD1	TRBV27	TRBJ1-1	CASSLGQGNTEAFF	TGTGCCAGCAGTTTAGGACAGGGGAACACTGAAGCTTTCTTT
NA	NA	TRBV10-3	TRBJ1-1	CAISVKMNTEAFF	TGTGCCATCAGTGTAAAGATGAACACTGAAGCTTTCTTT
NA	TRBD2	TRBV29-1	TRBJ2-3	CSAEGSGHTDTQYF	TGCAGCGCTGAAGGTAGCGGGCACACAGATACGCAGTATTTT
once	TRBD1	TRBV12-5	TRBJ1-6	CASGLVRGTDRAPLHF	TGTGCTAGTGGTTTGGTACGGGGGACAGATCGGGCACCCCTCCACTTT
few	NA	TRBV28	TRBJ1-5	CASSLALGYQPQHF	TGTGCCAGCAGTTTAGCCTTGGGATATCAGCCCCAGCATTTT
NA	NA	TRBV5-4	TRBJ1-3	CASSPGALSGNTIYF	TGTGCCAGCAGCCCCGGGGCCCTCTCTGGAAACACCATATATTTT
NA	NA	TRBV27	TRBJ1-3	CASSSGQSWGNTIYF	TGTGCCAGCAGTTCCGGACAGTCTTGGGGAAACACCATATATTTT
few	NA	TRBV7-9	TRBJ1-1	CASSLMSGTEAFF	TGTGCCAGCAGCTTAATGTCCGGGACTGAAGCTTTCTTT
once	TRBD2	TRBV7-9	TRBJ2-5	CASLAPGRETQYF	TGTGCCAGTCTGGCTCCCGGGAGGGAGACCCAGTACTTC
NA	TRBD1	TRBV5-1	TRBJ1-2	CASSSEAQGAVYGYTF	TGCGCCAGCAGCTCGGAGGCCCAGGGGGCAGTCTATGGCTACACCTTC
NA	TRBD1	TRBV7-8	TRBJ1-2	CASSPAGQGYGYTF	TGTGCCAGCAGCCCGGCGGGACAGGGCTATGGCTACACCTTC
NA	NA	TRBV14	TRBJ1-2	CASSQGYRGNHANYGYTF	TGTGCCAGCAGCCAAGGGTATAGGGGTAACCACGCAAACTATGGCTACACCTTC
NA	TRBD2	TRBV5-4	TRBJ2-3	CASSLRVAGTNTDTQYF	TGTGCCAGCAGCCTCCGGGTAGCGGGCACTAACACAGATACGCAGTATTTT
NA	TRBD1	TRBV10-3	TRBJ2-3	CAIKRTGGMTDTQYF	TGTGCCATCAAGAGAACAGGGGGCATGACAGATACGCAGTATTTT
NA	NA	TRBV5-6	TRBJ2-1	CASSSSGARSYNEQFF	TGTGCCAGCAGCTCCTCAGGGGCAAGATCCTACAATGAGCAGTTCTTC
NA	TRBD2	TRBV5-1	TRBJ2-2	CASSLVNSGGMKQLFF	TGCGCCAGCAGCTTGGTAAACAGCGGGGGGATGAAGCAGCTGTTTTTT
NA	NA	TRBV2	TRBJ2-2	CASSEGQFSGELFF	TGTGCCAGCAGTGAAGGCCAGTTCTCCGGGGAGCTGTTTTTT
NA	NA	TRBV11-2	TRBJ2-5	CASRVKVGPQETQYF	TGTGCCAGCAGGGTTAAAGTAGGCCCGCAAGAGACCCAGTACTTC
few	NA	TRBV5-1	TRBJ2-2	CASSFGQGGTGELFF	TGCGCCAGCAGCTTCGGGCAGGGAGGTACCGGGGAGCTGTTTTTT
NA	TRBD1	TRBV7-2	TRBJ1-2	CASILTGQAGGYTF	TGTGCCAGCATTTTGACCGGACAGGCGGGGGGCTACACCTTC
NA	TRBD1	TRBV11-2	TRBJ2-3	CASSLDGQGASTDTQYF	TGTGCCAGCAGCTTAGATGGACAGGGGGCTTCCACAGATACGCAGTATTTT
NA	NA	TRBV15	TRBJ1-5	CATSRDDGGNQPQHF	TGTGCCACCAGCAGAGATGACGGGGGGAATCAGCCCCAGCATTTT
once	NA	TRBV28	TRBJ2-4	CASSRKNIQYF	TGTGCCAGCAGCAGGAAAAACATTCAGTACTTC
few	TRBD1	TRBV10-3	TRBJ2-5	CAISESRTGGFGETQYF	TGTGCCATCAGTGAGTCGAGGACAGGGGGCTTCGGTGAGACCCAGTACTTC
NA	NA	TRBV18	TRBJ1-5	CASAGQLNQPQHF	TGTGCCAGCGCTGGACAGCTCAATCAGCCCCAGCATTTT
NA	TRBD1	TRBV5-4	TRBJ1-2	CASRQEGANGYTF	TGTGCCAGCAGGCAGGAGGGGGCGAATGGCTACACCTTC
NA	TRBD1	TRBV2	TRBJ2-5	CATGQGQETQYF	TGTGCCACCGGACAGGGTCAAGAGACCCAGTACTTC
NA	NA	TRBV7-2	TRBJ1-6	CASSDISYNSPLHF	TGTGCCAGCAGCGACATCTCCTATAATTCACCCCTCCACTTT
once	NA	TRBV7-8	TRBJ1-1	CASSRTEFEAFF	TGTGCCAGCAGCAGGACAGAGTTTGAAGCTTTCTTT
NA	NA	TRBV27	TRBJ1-6	CASTGSSYNSPLHF	TGTGCCAGCACAGGGAGCTCCTATAATTCACCCCTCCACTTT
NA	NA	TRBV28	TRBJ2-2	CASSSPGASGELFF	TGTGCCAGCAGTTCCCCGGGAGCCTCCGGGGAGCTGTTTTTT
NA	NA	TRBV19	TRBJ1-6	CASSIDHRGARSPLHF	TGTGCCAGTAGTATAGATCATCGGGGGGCACGATCACCCCTCCACTTT
NA	NA	TRBV5-1	TRBJ1-1	CASSGSGTEAFF	TGCGCCAGCAGCGGGAGTGGCACTGAAGCTTTCTTT
NA	NA	TRBV6-5	TRBJ1-3	CASSGDIRSGNTIYF	TGTGCCAGCAGTGGGGACATACGCTCTGGAAACACCATATATTTT
few	NA	TRBV18	TRBJ1-5	CASSPKGSGQPQHF	TGTGCCAGCTCACCAAAGGGGTCCGGACAGCCCCAGCATTTT
NA	NA	TRBV5-5	TRBJ2-7	CASSLGQSIYEQYF	TGTGCCAGCAGCTTGGGACAGAGTATCTACGAGCAGTACTTC
NA	NA	TRBV21-1	TRBJ2-7	CASSKVGPGGHEQYF	TGTGCCAGCAGCAAAGTAGGGCCAGGGGGCCACGAGCAGTACTTC
NA	NA	TRBV2	TRBJ2-1	CASGEVGGLHEQFF	TGTGCCAGCGGGGAGGTGGGGGGGCTGCATGAGCAGTTCTTC
NA	TRBD2	TRBV4-3	TRBJ2-1	CARARLAVDNEQFF	TGCGCCAGAGCCCGGCTAGCGGTCGACAATGAGCAGTTCTTC
NA	TRBD2	TRBV27	TRBJ2-3	CASSLQRGKFADTQYF	TGTGCCAGCAGTTTACAGCGGGGAAAATTCGCAGATACGCAGTATTTT
NA	TRBD2	TRBV5-6	TRBJ2-3	CASRPALAVGDTQYF	TGTGCCAGCAGACCTGCCCTAGCGGTGGGGGATACGCAGTATTTT
NA	NA	TRBV19	TRBJ1-1	CASSIKGGRLNTEAFF	TGTGCCAGTAGTATAAAGGGAGGCCGACTGAACACTGAAGCTTTCTTT
NA	NA	TRBV19	TRBJ1-1	CASSIGRNTEAFF	TGTGCCAGTAGTATTGGGCGGAACACTGAAGCTTTCTTT
NA	NA	TRBV5-1	TRBJ1-4	CASSWLQGSEKLFF	TGCGCCAGCAGCTGGCTTCAGGGGAGTGAAAAACTGTTTTTT
NA	NA	TRBV19	TRBJ1-6	CASSNAGLDNSPLHF	TGTGCCAGTAGTAATGCTGGGTTGGATAATTCACCCCTCCACTTT
NA	TRBD1	TRBV7-6	TRBJ1-3	CASSLEPQGHSGNTIYF	TGTGCCAGCAGCTTAGAACCACAGGGGCACTCTGGAAACACCATATATTTT
few	NA	TRBV14	TRBJ1-2	CASSQFTGSVGYTF	TGTGCCAGCAGCCAATTTACAGGGTCCGTGGGCTACACCTTC
NA	NA	TRBV5-6	TRBJ1-3	CASSSLGQNSGNTIYF	TGTGCCAGCAGCTCCCTGGGACAAAACTCTGGAAACACCATATATTTT
NA	NA	TRBV7-8	TRBJ1-5	CASSLVRGSGPQHF	TGTGCCAGCAGCTTAGTTAGGGGTTCAGGGCCCCAGCATTTT
once	TRBD1	TRBV7-2	TRBJ1-2	CASSSPNRGRGNGYTF	TGTGCCAGCAGCTCCCCCAACAGGGGGCGAGGGAATGGCTACACCTTC
once	TRBD1	TRBV4-3	TRBJ1-2	CASSLVQGASGYTF	TGCGCCAGCAGCCTAGTACAGGGGGCGAGTGGCTACACCTTC
NA	NA	TRBV15	TRBJ2-1	CATSREYGGREQFF	TGTGCCACCAGCAGAGAATATGGGGGACGTGAGCAGTTCTTC
few	NA	TRBV28	TRBJ1-2	CASKGGGYTF	TGTGCCAGTAAGGGAGGAGGCTACACCTTC
medium-sized	NA	TRBV10-3	TRBJ1-2	CAISEGGKYGYTF	TGTGCCATCAGCGAGGGAGGCAAGTATGGCTACACCTTC
NA	TRBD1	TRBV4-3	TRBJ2-7	CASSQSGTGLFYEQYF	TGCGCCAGCAGCCAATCCGGGACAGGGCTCTTCTACGAGCAGTACTTC